There are many counts of the clone carrying this T cell receptor (beta chain). Antigen unknown. Germline-derived CDR1 and CDR2 are SGHRS and YFSETQ. The germline V and J ends were trimmed by 3 bases and 4 bases, with 6 bases remaining between them. This CDR3 is 12 amino acids long. The sample belongs to a study of identical twins. Regarding the study as a whole: With abundant cord blood beta clonotypes, insertions were fewer; memory repertoires showed no such pattern.

TCRdb itself ran the 5' RACE reads through MiXCR, one entry per CDR3 protein. The table records roughly 1.6 million distinct CDR3 sequences, roughly 35% of them present only once. The chain couples TRBV5-1 to TRBJ2-3; D not certain. The receptor comes from a newborn girl in good health. The specimen sequenced was cord blood. CDR3 region: CASSSFSDTQYF. Here the CDR3 DNA reads TGCGCCAGCAGCTCTTTTTCAGATACGCAGTATTTT.